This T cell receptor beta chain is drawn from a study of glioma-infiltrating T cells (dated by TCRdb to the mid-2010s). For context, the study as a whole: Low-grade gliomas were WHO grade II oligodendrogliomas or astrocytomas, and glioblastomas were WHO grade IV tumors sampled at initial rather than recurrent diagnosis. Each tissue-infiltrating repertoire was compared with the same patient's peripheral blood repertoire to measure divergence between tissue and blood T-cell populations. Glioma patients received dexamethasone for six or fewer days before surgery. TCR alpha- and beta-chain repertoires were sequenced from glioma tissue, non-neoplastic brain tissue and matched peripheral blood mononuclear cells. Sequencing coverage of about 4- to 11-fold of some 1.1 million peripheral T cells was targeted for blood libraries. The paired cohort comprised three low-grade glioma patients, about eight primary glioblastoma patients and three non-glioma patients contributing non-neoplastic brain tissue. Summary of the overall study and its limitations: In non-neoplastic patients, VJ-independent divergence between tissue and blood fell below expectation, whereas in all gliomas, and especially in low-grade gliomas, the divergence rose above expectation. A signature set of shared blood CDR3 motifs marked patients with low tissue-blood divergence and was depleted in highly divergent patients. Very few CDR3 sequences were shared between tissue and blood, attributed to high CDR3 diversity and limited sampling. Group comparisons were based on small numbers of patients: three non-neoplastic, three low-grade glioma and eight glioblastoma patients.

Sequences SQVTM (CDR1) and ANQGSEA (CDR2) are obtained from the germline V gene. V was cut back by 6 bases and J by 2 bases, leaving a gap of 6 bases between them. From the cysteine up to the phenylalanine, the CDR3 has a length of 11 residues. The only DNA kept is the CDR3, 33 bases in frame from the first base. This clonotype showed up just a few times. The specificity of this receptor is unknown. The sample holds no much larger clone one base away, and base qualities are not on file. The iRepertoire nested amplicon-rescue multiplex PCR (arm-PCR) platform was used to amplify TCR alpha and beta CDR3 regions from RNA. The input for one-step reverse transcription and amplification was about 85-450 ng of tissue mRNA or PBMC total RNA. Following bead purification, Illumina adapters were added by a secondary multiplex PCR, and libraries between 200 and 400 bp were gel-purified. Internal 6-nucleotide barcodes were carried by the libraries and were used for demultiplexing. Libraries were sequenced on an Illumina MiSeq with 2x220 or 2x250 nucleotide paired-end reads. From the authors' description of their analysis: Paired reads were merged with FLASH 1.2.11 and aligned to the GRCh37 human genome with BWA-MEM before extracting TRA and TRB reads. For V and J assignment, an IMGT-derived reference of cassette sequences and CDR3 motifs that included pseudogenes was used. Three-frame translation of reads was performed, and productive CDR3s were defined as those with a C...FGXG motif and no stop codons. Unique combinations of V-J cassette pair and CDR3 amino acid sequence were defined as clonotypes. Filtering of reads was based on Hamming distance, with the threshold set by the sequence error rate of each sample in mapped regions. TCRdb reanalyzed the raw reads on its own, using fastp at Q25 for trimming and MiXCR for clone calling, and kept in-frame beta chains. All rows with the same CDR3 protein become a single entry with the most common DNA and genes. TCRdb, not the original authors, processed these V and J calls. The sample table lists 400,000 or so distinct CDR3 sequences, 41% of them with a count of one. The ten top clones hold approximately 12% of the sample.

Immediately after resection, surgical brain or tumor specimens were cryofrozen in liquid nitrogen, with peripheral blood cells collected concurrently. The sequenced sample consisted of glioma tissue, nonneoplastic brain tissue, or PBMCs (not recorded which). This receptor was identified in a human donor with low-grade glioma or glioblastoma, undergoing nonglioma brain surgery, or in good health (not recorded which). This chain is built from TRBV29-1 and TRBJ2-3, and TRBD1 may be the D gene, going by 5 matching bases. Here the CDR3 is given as CSVQATDTQYF. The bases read TGCAGCGTACAGGCCACAGATACGCAGTATTTT.